The 18 T cell receptor beta chains below all came from one sample that was sequenced in a study of neoadjuvant nivolumab and ipilimumab in lung cancer. TCRdb's table, derived via immunoSEQ multiplex PCR, lists solely in-frame clones and lacks some. The sample holds about 33,000 clones, more than 90% seen once. Material: peripheral blood, obtained after neoadjuvant nivolumab, alone or with ipilimumab, at or shortly before surgery. Source of these receptors: an adult with non-small cell lung cancer.

The chain has TRBV5-5 and TRBJ1-1; D not resolved. Germline V gene sequence: CDR1 SGHKS, CDR2 YYEKEE (reference sequence). The CDR3 spans 14 residues. V shed 1 base and J shed 0 bases, with 7 bases lying between them. This CDR3 is CASSLRHVNTEAFF. CDR3 DNA: TGTGCCAGCAGCTTGAGGCATGTGAACACTGAAGCTTTCTTT.

In DNA form, the CDR3 reads TGTGCCAGCAGTGAGGACGGGACAGGGGATCAGCCCCAGCATTTT. Protein: CASSEDGTGDQPQHF. The chain couples TRBV2 to TRBJ1-5; 10 positions agree with TRBD1. Trimming removed 3 bases from V and 5 bases from J; junction bases left unmatched: 4. The V gene's germline CDR1 is SNHLY and CDR2 FYNNEI. CDR3 size: 15 residues.

The chain carries TRBV11-2 and TRBJ2-7; TRBD2 is a possible D gene (6 bases). The CDR3 length is 15 residues. Germline CDR1 reads SGHAT; CDR2 reads FQNNGV. V lost 3 bases and J 2 bases, leaving 14 bases between the germline ends. The CDR3 nucleotides read TGTGCCAGCAGCTTGGGTAGCGGACCGACCTACGAGCAGTACTTC. Protein: CASSLGSGPTYEQYF. Using reference TRBV11-2 and TRBJ2-7 for the parts outside the CDR3, the full variable domain is EAGVAQSPRYKIIEKRQSVAFWCNPISGHATLYWYQQILGQGPKLLIQFQNNGVVDDSQLPKDRFSAERLKGVDSTLKIQPAKLEDSAVYLCASSLGSGPTYEQYFGPGTRLTVT.

The genes are TRBV20-1 and TRBJ2-1, with D possibly matching TRBD2 (6 bases). Germline CDR1 and CDR2: DFQATT and SNEGSKA (reference sequence). This CDR3 spans 11 amino acids. V lost 3 bases, J lost 15 bases, and 15 bases lay in between. The CDR3 sequence is CSASLGGEWFF. CDR3 bases: TGCAGTGCTAGTCTCGGAGGGGAGTGGTTCTTC.

V is TRBV5-1 and J is TRBJ2-2, with D tentatively TRBD1 or TRBD2 (5 bases each). The V end was cut by 4 bases, the J end by 5 bases, with 15 bases between. There are 15 residues in the CDR3. CDR1 SGHRS and CDR2 YFSETQ come from the germline V gene. CDR3 amino acids: CASSMSGRRTGELFF. CDR3 bases: TGCGCCAGCAGCATGTCGGGACGTAGGACCGGGGAGCTGTTTTTT.

The chain combines TRBV6-1 with TRBJ2-3, with 12 bases lining up with TRBD2. V was pared by 9 bases and J by 5 bases, with 9 bases of the junction left unmatched. Germline assignment: CDR1 MNHNS and CDR2 SASEGT. This CDR3 contains 15 residues. The CDR3 region is CASIRLAGDIDTQYF. The CDR3 nucleotides are TGTGCCAGTATCCGACTAGCGGGAGACATAGATACGCAGTATTTT.

V gene TRBV7-9 combines with J gene TRBJ2-1; 7 bases map to TRBD1. CDR1 is SEHNR, CDR2 FQNEAQ, per germline (reference sequence). J was trimmed by 4 bases and V by 5 bases; bases with no gene match: 5. The CDR3 loop spans 14 amino acids. CDR3 coding DNA: TGTGCCAGCAGCCTCCAGGGACAGTACAATGAGCAGTTCTTC. The encoded protein is CASSLQGQYNEQFF.

The genes are TRBV10-3 and TRBJ2-3; 13 bases line up with TRBD2. CDR3 length: 15 amino acids. The V and J ends lost 9 bases and 4 bases, in that order; junction bases with no gene match: 7. Per germline, CDR1 ENHRY and CDR2 SYGVKD. CDR3 sequence reads: CAIGGLAGVADTQYF. The CDR3 bases are TGTGCCATTGGAGGACTAGCGGGAGTAGCAGATACGCAGTATTTT.

This clone was counted a single time. The chain has TRBV7-2 and TRBJ2-3, with 11 positions matching TRBD2. The CDR3 is made up of 17 amino acids. The V segment lost 4 bases and the J segment 5 bases; nucleotides outside the gene matches: 11. CDR1 and CDR2 from the germline V gene are SGHTA and FQGNSA. The chain's CDR3 is CASSSLTSGSGIDTQYF. CDR3 nucleotides: TGTGCCAGCAGCTCCCTTACTAGCGGGAGCGGGATAGATACGCAGTATTTT.

V gene TRBV2 combines with J gene TRBJ1-2; D remains unclear. The CDR3 sequence is 14 residues long. V lost 5 bases to trimming and J lost 4 bases, with 14 bases between them. In germline, CDR1 is SNHLY, CDR2 FYNNEI. CDR3 DNA: TGTGCCAGCAGTTTTACAGCCTTGGGCTATGGCTACACCTTC. This codes for CASSFTALGYGYTF. The full variable domain, completed using reference TRBV2 and TRBJ1-2, is EPEVTQTPSHQVTQMGQEVILRCVPISNHLYFYWYRQILGQKVEFLVSFYNNEISEKSEIFDDQFSVERPDGSNFTLKIRSTKLEDSAMYFCASSFTALGYGYTFGSGTRLTVV.

This rearrangement joins TRBV29-1 to TRBJ2-1; TRBD1 agrees at 7 bases. The germline CDR1 and CDR2 sequences are SQVTM and ANQGSEA. The length of the CDR3 is 14 residues. V trimming: 6 bases; J trimming: 1 base; junction bases outside the gene matches: 6. The CDR3 DNA follows: TGCAGCGTGAGAGGACAGGAGTCCTACAATGAGCAGTTCTTC. It encodes CSVRGQESYNEQFF.

The gene calls are TRBV6-4 and TRBJ1-2; D is undetermined. V lost 8 bases to trimming and J lost 6 bases, with 10 bases between them. The CDR3 runs to 11 residues. Per germline, CDR1 MRHNA and CDR2 SNTAGT. In DNA, the CDR3 is TGTGCCAGCGGGCGCTCAGATGGCTACACCTTC. Translated, it gives CASGRSDGYTF.

This rearrangement joins TRBV6-6 to TRBJ2-7; D perhaps matches TRBD2 (6 bases). The CDR3 is made up of 14 amino acids. Trimming cost V 5 bases and J 6 bases, with 17 bases left between them. The germline V gene has CDR1 MNHNY and CDR2 SVGAGI (reference sequence). The CDR3 spells CASSPILGGSEQYF. The CDR3 region has the DNA TGTGCCAGCAGTCCGATTCTTGGGGGGAGCGAGCAGTACTTC.

The chain uses TRBV10-3 and TRBJ2-3; the D gene is possibly TRBD2 (6 bases). This CDR3 has 15 amino acids. The V end was cut by 3 bases, the J end by 0 bases, with 10 bases between. Germline-derived CDR1 and CDR2 are ENHRY and SYGVKD. In DNA form, the CDR3 reads TGTGCCATCAGTGACCCCGGGGGAAGCACAGATACGCAGTATTTT. Its protein is CAISDPGGSTDTQYF.

The chain recombines TRBV6-6 with TRBJ1-2; no firm D call. CDR1 is MNHNY, CDR2 SVGAGI, per germline (reference sequence). The CDR3 is 13 amino acids. V lost 6 bases, J lost 2 bases, and 10 bases lay in between. The CDR3 reads CASSPPVNYGYTF. CDR3 DNA: TGTGCCAGCAGCCCTCCGGTCAACTATGGCTACACCTTC.

The chain has TRBV6-5 and TRBJ2-1, with D perhaps matching TRBD1 (5 bases). Trimming removed 5 bases at V and 4 bases at J, with 12 bases between. CDR3 length: 14 amino acids. Germline V gene sequence: CDR1 MNHEY, CDR2 SVGAGI. CDR3 nucleotides: TGTGCCAGCAGTAAGACCCGACAGTACAATGAGCAGTTCTTC. Its protein product is CASSKTRQYNEQFF.

The V call is TRBV10-2, the J call TRBJ1-1, with D possibly TRBD1 on 6 matching bases. In germline, CDR1 is WSHSY, CDR2 SAAADI. Trimming cost V 5 bases and J 4 bases, with 17 bases left between them. This CDR3 comprises 15 residues. The CDR3: CASSLAGDLRTEAFF. Here the CDR3 DNA reads TGCGCCAGCAGTCTCGCAGGGGATTTGCGCACTGAAGCTTTCTTT.

The chain employs TRBV15 and TRBJ1-5; TRBD1 might be the D (6 bases). This CDR3 has 15 residues. Germline values: CDR1 LNHNV, CDR2 YYDKDF (reference sequence). Between the trimmed V and J ends, which lost 6 bases and 0 bases, there was a span of 12 bases. The CDR3 loop reads CATREGDGSNQPQHF. Here the CDR3 DNA reads TGTGCCACCAGGGAGGGGGATGGTAGCAATCAGCCCCAGCATTTT.